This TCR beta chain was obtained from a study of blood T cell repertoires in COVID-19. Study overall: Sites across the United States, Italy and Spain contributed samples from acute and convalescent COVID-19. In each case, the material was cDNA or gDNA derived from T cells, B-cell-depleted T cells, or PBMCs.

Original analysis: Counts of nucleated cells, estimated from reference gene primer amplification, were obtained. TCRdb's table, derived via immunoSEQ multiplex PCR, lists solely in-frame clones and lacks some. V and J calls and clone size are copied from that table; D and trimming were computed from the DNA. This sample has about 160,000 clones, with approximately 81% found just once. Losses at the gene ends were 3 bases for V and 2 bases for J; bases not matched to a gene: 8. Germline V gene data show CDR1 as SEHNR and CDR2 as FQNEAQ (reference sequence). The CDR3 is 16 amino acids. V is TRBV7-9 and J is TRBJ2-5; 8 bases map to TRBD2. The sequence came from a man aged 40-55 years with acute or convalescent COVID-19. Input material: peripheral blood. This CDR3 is CASSFLSGGRQETQYF. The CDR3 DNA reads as TGTGCCAGCAGCTTCCTCAGCGGGGGTCGTCAAGAGACCCAGTACTTC.